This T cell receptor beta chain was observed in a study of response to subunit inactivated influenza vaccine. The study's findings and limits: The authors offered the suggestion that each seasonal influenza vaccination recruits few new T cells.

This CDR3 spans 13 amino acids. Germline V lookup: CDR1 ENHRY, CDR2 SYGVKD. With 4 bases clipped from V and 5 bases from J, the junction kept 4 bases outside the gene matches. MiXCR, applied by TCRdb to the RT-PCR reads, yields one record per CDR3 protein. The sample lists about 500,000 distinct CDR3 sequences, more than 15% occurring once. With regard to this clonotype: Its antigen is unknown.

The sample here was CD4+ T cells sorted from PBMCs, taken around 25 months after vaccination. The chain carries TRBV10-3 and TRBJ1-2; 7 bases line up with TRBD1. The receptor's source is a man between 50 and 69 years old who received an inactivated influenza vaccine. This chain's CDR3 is CAISGGTAYGYTF. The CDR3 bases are TGTGCCATCAGTGGCGGGACAGCATATGGCTACACCTTC.